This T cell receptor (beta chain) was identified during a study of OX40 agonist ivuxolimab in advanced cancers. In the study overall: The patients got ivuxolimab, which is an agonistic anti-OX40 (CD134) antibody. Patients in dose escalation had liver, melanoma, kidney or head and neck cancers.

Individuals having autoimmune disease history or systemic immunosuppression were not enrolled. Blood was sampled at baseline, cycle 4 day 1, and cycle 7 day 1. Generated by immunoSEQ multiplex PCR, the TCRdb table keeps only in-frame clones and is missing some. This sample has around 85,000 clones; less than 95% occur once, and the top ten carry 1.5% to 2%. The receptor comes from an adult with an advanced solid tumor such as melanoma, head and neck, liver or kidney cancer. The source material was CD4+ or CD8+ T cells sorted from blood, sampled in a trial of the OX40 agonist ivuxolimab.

DNA for the CDR3: TGTGCCTGGGGGGACAGACACACAACTAATGAAAAACTGTTTTTT. This encodes CAWGDRHTTNEKLFF. The V and J genes are TRBV30 and TRBJ1-4, with 7 bases identical to TRBD1. Germline V lookup: CDR1 GTSNPN, CDR2 SVGIG (reference sequence). The CDR3 runs 15 residues. Trimming cost V 5 bases and J 0 bases; bases outside gene matches: 6.